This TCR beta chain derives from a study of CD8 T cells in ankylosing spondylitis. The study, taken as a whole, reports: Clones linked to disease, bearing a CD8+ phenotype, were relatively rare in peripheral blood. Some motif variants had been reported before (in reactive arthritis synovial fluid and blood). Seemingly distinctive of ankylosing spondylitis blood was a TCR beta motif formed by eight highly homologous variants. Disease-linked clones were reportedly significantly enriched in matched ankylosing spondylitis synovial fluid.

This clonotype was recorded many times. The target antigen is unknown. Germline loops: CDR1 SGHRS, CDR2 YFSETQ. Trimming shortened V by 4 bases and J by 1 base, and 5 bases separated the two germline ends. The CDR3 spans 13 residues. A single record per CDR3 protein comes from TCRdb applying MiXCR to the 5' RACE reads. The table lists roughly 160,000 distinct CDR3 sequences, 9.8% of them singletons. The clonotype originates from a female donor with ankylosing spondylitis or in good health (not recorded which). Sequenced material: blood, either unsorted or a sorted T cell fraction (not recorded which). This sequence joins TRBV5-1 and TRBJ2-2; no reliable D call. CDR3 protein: CASSPENTGELFF. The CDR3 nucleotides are TGCGCCAGCAGCCCCGAGAACACCGGGGAGCTGTTTTTT.